This TCR beta chain was captured by sequencing in a study of blood T cell repertoires in COVID-19. As for the study in general: The United States, Italy and Spain supplied acute and convalescent COVID-19 samples. The analysed material was cDNA or gDNA that came from T cells, B-cell-depleted T cells, or PBMCs.

There are 15 residues in the CDR3. Germline CDR1 is LGHDT and CDR2 is YNNKEL (reference sequence). V was pared by 4 bases and J by 6 bases, with 19 bases between. In the original analysis: It was from reference gene primer amplification that nucleated cell counts were estimated. The method was immunoSEQ multiplex PCR; TCRdb's version includes in-frame clones alone and lacks a portion of them. The V and J calls and clone size come from that table; D and trimming were worked out from the DNA. The sample records about 89,000 clones, less than 85% being singletons. For this clone: In the same sample, other DNA sequences code for this CDR3.

The chain carries TRBV3-1 (or the pseudogene TRBV3-2) and TRBJ2-7, with D possibly TRBD2 on 7 matching bases. The receptor's source is a woman of 80 years or more with acute or convalescent COVID-19. The sequenced sample consisted of peripheral blood. The CDR3 nucleotides are TGTGCCAGCAGCCCCCGGGGGGCGAGAGTGGGCGAGCAGTACTTC. Translating it yields CASSPRGARVGEQYF.